This T cell receptor beta chain emerged from a study of PD-1 blockade in classical Hodgkin lymphoma. Time point of the sample: cycle 4 day 1 (C4D1), after six to seven weeks of nivolumab. Relapse after autologous stem cell transplantation occurred in every patient, and brentuximab vedotin exposure varied. Purified CD4+ T cells were obtained from thawed PBMCs through magnetic negative selection. Measured with immunoSEQ multiplex PCR; TCRdb has only the in-frame clones, and not every one. The sample carries 25,000 to 35,000 clones, roughly 80% recorded once. V was clipped by 0 bases and J by 1 base, with 7 bases between them. Germline lookup yields CDR1 SGHRS and CDR2 YFSETQ. The CDR3 is made up of 14 amino acids.

V is TRBV5-1 and J is TRBJ1-2; D remains ambiguous. The TCR originated in a human donor with classical Hodgkin lymphoma. The specimen was CD4+ T cells from blood, collected before the fourth cycle of nivolumab. The CDR3 DNA is TGCGCCAGCAGCTTGGTTACTGTTAACTATGGCTACACCTTC. This translates into CASSLVTVNYGYTF.